This record covers a single TCR beta chain. Its cognate antigen is unknown. This record comes from a study of T-cell memory formation after mild COVID-19. TCRalpha and TCRbeta libraries used 5'RACE with constant-segment primers and UMIs. TCRdb called the 5' RACE reads again in MiXCR, with one record for every CDR3 protein. The table records 150,000 or so distinct CDR3 sequences, 25% to 40% of them present only once. Study-wide points: Some clones that responded turned up in pre-infection memory, which suggests that cross-reactive memory joined in.

Germline V gene sequence: CDR1 SGDLS, CDR2 YYNGEE. The CDR3 sequence is 15 residues long. The V gene lost 0 bases and the J gene lost 4 bases, with 13 bases spanning the gap. The TCR originated in an adult woman who had mild COVID-19 (a few samples of this study predate the infection). Cell type and time point are not known. Sample: PBMCs or a T cell subset sorted from them (not recorded which). J is TRBJ1-1 and V is TRBV9, with unresolved D. CDR3 coding DNA: TGTGCCAGCAGCGTAGGTGCAGGCGGGAGCACTGAAGCTTTCTTT. It is translated as CASSVGAGGSTEAFF.